The 27 T cell receptor beta chains in this list originate from one sample, sequenced in a study of CD8 T cells in Susac syndrome. Reverse transcription of 0.5 to 1 ug RNA used random hexamers. TCRdb re-called the immunoSEQ multiplex PCR reads with MiXCR, one entry per CDR3 protein. The top ten hold around 0.094% of the sample, which has approximately 180,000 distinct CDR3 sequences, around 94% seen once. Sequenced sample: CD4+ T cells from PBMCs. These TCRs come from a human donor with Susac syndrome.

The chain couples TRBV5-6 to TRBJ1-2; no reliable D call. Germline V gives CDR1 SGHDT, CDR2 YYEEEE. The ends were cut back, 0 bases at V and 3 bases at J, with 0 bases in the middle. This CDR3 region has 11 residues. In DNA form, the CDR3 reads TGTGCCAGCAGCTTGGACTATGGCTACACCTTC. Amino acids: CASSLDYGYTF.

This sequence joins TRBV6-5 and TRBJ2-6, with D possibly matching TRBD2 (6 bases). The CDR3 has 17 residues. Trimming took 3 bases from V and 4 from J, leaving 16 bases between them. Germline CDR1 reads MNHEY; CDR2 reads SVGAGI. CDR3 residues: CASSYFTGAGGANVLTF. The CDR3 DNA follows: TGTGCCAGCAGTTATTTCACGGGAGCTGGCGGGGCCAACGTCCTGACTTTC.

The chain joins TRBV24-1 to TRBJ1-2; D is uncertain. Germline loops: CDR1 KGHDR, CDR2 SFDVKD. CDR3 length: 13 residues. Trimming stripped 7 bases from V and 5 bases from J, with 13 bases between. CDR3 in amino acids: CATRDPLGYGYTF. Here the CDR3 DNA reads TGTGCCACCAGGGACCCCCTGGGGTATGGCTACACCTTC.

V is TRBV20-1 and J is TRBJ2-1, with TRBD2 matching 12 bases. The V gene's germline CDR1 is DFQATT and CDR2 SNEGSKA (reference sequence). The CDR3 is 16 amino acids. Losses at the gene ends were 3 bases for V and 9 bases for J; bases not matched to a gene: 12. CDR3 protein: CSASGYLAGGRGEQFF. CDR3 sequence (DNA): TGCAGTGCTAGTGGATATCTAGCGGGGGGGCGGGGTGAGCAGTTCTTC.

This chain uses TRBV2 with TRBJ2-1, with TRBD1 matching 7 bases. This CDR3 is built from 14 residues. CDR1 and CDR2 from the germline V gene are SNHLY and FYNNEI. The J segment lost 4 bases and the V segment lost 3 bases, leaving 3 bases of the junction unmatched. CDR3 bases: TGTGCCAGCAGTGATGGGACAGATTACAATGAGCAGTTCTTC. It yields the protein CASSDGTDYNEQFF.

The gene calls are TRBV4-3 and TRBJ2-2, with D unclear. CDR1 and CDR2 from the germline V gene are LGHNA and YSLEER. The length of the CDR3 is 14 residues. V lost 3 bases to trimming and J lost 5 bases, with 10 bases between them. CDR3 loop: CASSQISPTGELFF. CDR3 nucleotides: TGCGCCAGCAGCCAGATTAGCCCTACCGGGGAGCTGTTTTTT.

A word on this clonotype: A junction boundary mismatches the germline segment, possibly from a read error. V usage is TRBV20-1 and J usage is TRBJ1-2; D possibly corresponds to TRBD1 (6 bases). The CDR3 is 12 residues long. Germline CDR1 reads DFQATT; CDR2 reads SNEGSKA (reference sequence). The CDR3 region is CSASIAPEGVLF. DNA for the CDR3: TGCAGTGCGAGCATCGCCCCTGAGGGGGTCCTGTTC.

The chain is built from TRBV12-3 or TRBV12-4 and TRBJ1-1; 8 bases are shared with TRBD1. The CDR3 is 13 amino acids. V gave up 8 bases and J gave up 8 bases; unmatched junction bases: 10. The chain's CDR3 is CASSPHRGGEAFF. The CDR3 DNA is TGTGCCAGCTCACCCCACAGGGGGGGCGAAGCTTTCTTT.

The chain combines TRBV20-1 with TRBJ1-5; TRBD1 matches at 9 bases. CDR3 length: 14 residues. Germline CDR1 is DFQATT and CDR2 is SNEGSKA (reference sequence). The junction had 6 bases not matched to a gene; V was cut back by 5 bases and J by 4 bases. Written as DNA, the CDR3 is TGCAGTGCTCGACCGGGACAGGGTAATCAGCCCCAGCATTTT. Its translation: CSARPGQGNQPQHF.

The chain carries TRBV7-2 and TRBJ2-5; D ambiguous. Germline CDR1 reads SGHTA; CDR2 reads FQGNSA. V shed 6 bases and J shed 1 base, with 12 bases lying between them. The CDR3 runs to 14 residues. The CDR3 DNA is TGTGCCAGCAGTTCTCCACCCGGCCAAGAGACCCAGTACTTC. The encoded protein is CASSSPPGQETQYF.

The rearrangement uses TRBV2 and TRBJ2-5; a possible D gene is TRBD2 (5 bases). The V gene's germline CDR1 is SNHLY and CDR2 FYNNEI. The CDR3 totals 14 residues. Trimming shortened V by 6 bases and J by 4 bases, and 15 bases separated the two germline ends. The CDR3 nucleotides are TGTGCCAGCAGCTTGGACTTGACAAGAGAGACCCAGTACTTC. Residues: CASSLDLTRETQYF. The full variable domain, rest sourced from reference TRBV2 and TRBJ2-5, is EPEVTQTPSHQVTQMGQEVILRCVPISNHLYFYWYRQILGQKVEFLVSFYNNEISEKSEIFDDQFSVERPDGSNFTLKIRSTKLEDSAMYFCASSLDLTRETQYFGPGTRLLVL.

This sequence joins TRBV7-9 and TRBJ2-1, with 9 bases identical to TRBD2. The V segment lost 5 bases and the J segment 8 bases; nucleotides outside the gene matches: 16. CDR3 length: 17 residues. Germline V gene lookup returns CDR1 SEHNR and CDR2 FQNEAQ (reference sequence). CDR3 DNA sequence: TGTGCCAGCAGCACCACGGGGCGGGAGGGCCGGCGATATGAGCAGTTCTTC. Amino acids: CASSTTGREGRRYEQFF.

This rearrangement joins TRBV6-1 to TRBJ1-5; 7 nucleotides agree with TRBD1. Looked up from germline, CDR1 is MNHNS and CDR2 is SASEGT. This CDR3 is built from 15 residues. V shed 0 bases, J shed 3 bases, and the junction held 2 bases outside the gene matches. In nucleotides, the CDR3 is TGTGCCAGCAGTGAAGCAAGGGGGCACAATCAGCCCCAGCATTTT. Translating it yields CASSEARGHNQPQHF.

The chain carries TRBV20-1 and TRBJ1-5; D may be TRBD1 (6 bases). The CDR3 contains 13 residues. Trimming pared 4 bases from V and 3 bases from J, leaving 10 bases between. Germline-derived CDR1 and CDR2 are DFQATT and SNEGSKA (reference sequence). This CDR3 reads CSAIRDINQPQHF. CDR3 nucleotides: TGCAGTGCTATCCGGGACATCAATCAGCCCCAGCATTTT.

This clonotype was found once. The chain is built from TRBV9 and TRBJ2-2, with 7 positions matching TRBD1. Germline V gene data show CDR1 as SGDLS and CDR2 as YYNGEE. V dropped 2 bases and J dropped 2; count of bases not matched to a gene: 6. This CDR3 region has 16 residues. The CDR3 reads CASSVAGTANTGELFF. The CDR3 region has the DNA TGTGCCAGCAGCGTTGCCGGGACAGCCAACACCGGGGAGCTGTTTTTT.

V and J are TRBV7-2 and TRBJ1-2, with a possible D match to TRBD1 (5 bases). This CDR3 region has 12 residues. Trimming left V 4 bases short and J 8 bases short, with 11 bases between. The germline CDR1 and CDR2 sequences are SGHTA and FQGNSA. CDR3 sequence: CASSSQGFGYTF. CDR3 DNA: TGTGCCAGCAGCTCCCAGGGCTTCGGCTACACCTTC.

The table lists this clonotype with a count of one. V gene TRBV5-4 combines with J gene TRBJ2-3; unclear D gene. The CDR3 is 15 residues long. Germline V CDR1 and CDR2: SGHNT, YYREEE (reference sequence). Between the trimmed V and J ends, which lost 4 bases and 0 bases, there was a span of 12 bases. CDR3 amino acids: CASSPGAPSTDTQYF. CDR3 nucleotides: TGTGCCAGCAGCCCCGGAGCCCCTAGCACAGATACGCAGTATTTT.

J is TRBJ1-4 and V is TRBV7-2; D possibly corresponds to TRBD1 (5 bases). Germline CDR1 SGHTA, CDR2 FQGNSA. The CDR3 is 15 amino acids. The germline V and J ends were trimmed by 1 base and 3 bases, with 9 bases remaining between them. The CDR3, as DNA: TGTGCCAGCAGCTTAGACCTGGGGGCTAATGAAAAACTGTTTTTT. This encodes CASSLDLGANEKLFF. The whole variable domain, remainder taken from reference TRBV7-2 and TRBJ1-4, is GAGVSQSPSNKVTEKGKDVELRCDPISGHTALYWYRQSLGQGLEFLIYFQGNSAPDKSGLPSDRFSAERTGGSVSTLTIQRTQQEDSAVYLCASSLDLGANEKLFFGSGTQLSVL.

The V gene is TRBV21-1, the J gene TRBJ2-4; TRBD1 reflects the table's D call only, with no check against the DNA. TRBV21-1 counts as a pseudogene. The CDR3 covers 13 residues. CDR3 sequence (DNA): TGTGCCAGTCCGGCAGGGGCCGAGGACATTCAGTACTTC. This sequence encodes CASPAGAEDIQYF.

DNA of the CDR3: TGTGCCAGCTCAGCGGGAATGGGCACTGAAGCTTTCTTT. Translation: CASSAGMGTEAFF. This chain joins TRBV18 and TRBJ1-1; D is ambiguous. CDR3 length: 13 residues. CDR1 is KGHSH, CDR2 LQKENI, per germline. Deletions cut 5 bases from V and 4 bases from J, with 11 bases between.

The rearrangement links TRBV29-1 to TRBJ1-3; no firm D call. The CDR3 has 15 residues. The V end lost 3 bases, the J end lost 0 bases, and 12 bases lay between the germline ends. Germline V gene data show CDR1 as SQVTM and CDR2 as ANQGSEA. In DNA, the CDR3 is TGCAGCGTTGAGGCCAGGAAAATCTCTGGAAACACCATATATTTT. Protein sequence: CSVEARKISGNTIYF.

The chain is built from TRBV20-1 and TRBJ2-3; 10 bases map to TRBD2. Germline loops: CDR1 DFQATT, CDR2 SNEGSKA (reference sequence). The ends lost 3 bases at V and 1 base at J; junction bases unmatched: 4. The CDR3 covers 15 residues. The CDR3 spells CSASRTSGRTDTQYF. CDR3 nucleotides: TGCAGTGCTAGTAGGACTAGCGGTCGCACAGATACGCAGTATTTT.

The chain has TRBV25-1 and TRBJ2-1, with 10 nucleotides matching TRBD1. The germline gives CDR1 MGHDK, CDR2 SYGVNS. The CDR3 loop spans 14 amino acids. Trimming cost V 5 bases and J 10 bases; bases outside gene matches: 8. The CDR3 here is CASSSGTGVGEQFF. In nucleotides, the CDR3 is TGTGCCAGCAGTTCCGGGACAGGGGTGGGGGAGCAGTTCTTC.

The V and J genes are TRBV5-1 and TRBJ2-5; tentatively, D is TRBD1 (6 bases). V lost 2 bases and J lost 2, with 7 bases in between. CDR1 is SGHRS, CDR2 YFSETQ, per germline. This CDR3 is built from 13 residues. In DNA form, the CDR3 reads TGCGCCAGCAGCTTTCAGGGGCAAGAGACCCAGTACTTC. It is translated as CASSFQGQETQYF.

The chain couples TRBV5-6 to TRBJ2-2, with D possibly matching TRBD1 (6 bases). The length of the CDR3 is 16 residues. Germline V CDR1 and CDR2: SGHDT, YYEEEE. Trimming pared 4 bases from V and 2 bases from J, leaving 15 bases between. CDR3 residues: CASSGLFGGNTGELFF. The CDR3 DNA is TGTGCCAGCAGCGGACTTTTTGGGGGCAACACCGGGGAGCTGTTTTTT.

This clonotype has only one observation. The V gene is TRBV12-3 or TRBV12-4, the J gene TRBJ2-5; 9 bases are shared with TRBD1. This CDR3 spans 15 amino acids. After removal of 2 bases from V and 5 bases from J, the junction contained 6 bases not matched to a gene. The CDR3 reads CASSLMTGGLETQYF. As DNA, the CDR3 is TGTGCCAGCAGTTTAATGACAGGGGGTTTGGAGACCCAGTACTTC.

The V and J genes are TRBV3-1 and TRBJ2-2, with no clear D. The germline CDR1 and CDR2 sequences are LGHDT and YNNKEL (reference sequence). The CDR3 is made up of 15 amino acids. V was shortened by 3 bases and J by 6 bases, with 14 bases between the two germline ends. The CDR3 bases are TGTGCCAGCAGCCAGGACCCCTTGGTCTCCGGGGAGCTGTTTTTT. It is translated as CASSQDPLVSGELFF.